The next 20 T cell receptor beta chains were all read from a single sample in a study of blood T cell repertoires in COVID-19. The method was immunoSEQ multiplex PCR; TCRdb's version includes in-frame clones alone and lacks a portion of them. The sample has fewer than 500,000 clones; 75% to 90% are singletons. Sequenced input: PBMCs or T cells enriched from blood (not recorded which). These receptors all come from a woman aged 18-35 years who had recovered from COVID-19.

V is TRBV18 and J is TRBJ1-2, with 8 bases lining up with TRBD1. V lost 4 bases to trimming and J lost 8 bases; unmatched junction nucleotides: 9. CDR1 KGHSH and CDR2 LQKENI come from the germline V gene. This CDR3 has 14 residues. The CDR3 sequence: CASSLGQGSLGYTF. CDR3 bases: TGTGCCAGCTCACTCGGACAGGGAAGCTTAGGCTACACCTTC.

V and J are TRBV7-9 and TRBJ1-1; TRBD1 agrees at 7 bases. The germline CDR1 and CDR2 sequences are SEHNR and FQNEAQ (reference sequence). CDR3 length equals 13 residues. V gave up 5 bases and J gave up 8 bases; unmatched junction bases: 8. CDR3 DNA sequence: TGTGCCAGCAGCCCTCGGGACAGTCAGGAAGCTTTCTTT. Translating it yields CASSPRDSQEAFF.

Only one count was recorded for this clone. The chain is built from TRBV7-9 and TRBJ2-3; 8 nucleotides match TRBD2. The germline V gene has CDR1 SEHNR and CDR2 FQNEAQ (reference sequence). V gave up 5 bases and J gave up 1 base; unmatched junction bases: 5. CDR3 size: 15 residues. CDR3 DNA sequence: TGTGCCAGCAGCGCCAAAGCGGGGGGCACAGATACGCAGTATTTT. Amino acid sequence: CASSAKAGGTDTQYF.

V and J are TRBV2 and TRBJ1-3, with a possible D match to TRBD1 (6 bases). Germline assignment: CDR1 SNHLY and CDR2 FYNNEI. This CDR3 contains 15 residues. Trimming took 6 bases from V and 0 from J, leaving 12 bases between them. The CDR3 DNA is TGTGCCAGCAGAGCCGACAGGACCTCTGGAAACACCATATATTTT. It specifies CASRADRTSGNTIYF.

Worth noting for this clone: This specimen includes other DNA sequences encoding the same CDR3. This sequence joins TRBV19 and TRBJ2-3; no reliable D call. Germline CDR1 LNHDA, CDR2 SQIVND (reference sequence). The CDR3 runs to 14 residues. Trimming left V 4 bases short and J 4 bases short, with 12 bases between. The CDR3 here is CASSSAAVPDTQYF. The DNA of the CDR3 is TGTGCCAGTAGTAGTGCGGCCGTCCCAGATACGCAGTATTTT.

V gene TRBV5-6 combines with J gene TRBJ1-1; D gene uncertain. Germline values: CDR1 SGHDT, CDR2 YYEEEE. Trimming removed 1 base from V and 5 bases from J, with 12 bases in between. The CDR3 spans 14 residues. The chain's CDR3 is CASSLPGIGTEAFF. The CDR3, as DNA: TGTGCCAGCAGCTTGCCGGGGATTGGTACTGAAGCTTTCTTT.

The chain employs TRBV10-1 and TRBJ2-1, with D tentatively TRBD1 (7 bases). Trimming took 3 bases from V and 3 from J, leaving 15 bases between them. This CDR3 comprises 16 residues. Germline V lookup: CDR1 WNHNN, CDR2 SYGVQD (reference sequence). CDR3 protein: CASSETGAGGYNEQFF. The CDR3 nucleotides are TGCGCCAGCAGTGAAACGGGGGCAGGGGGCTACAATGAGCAGTTCTTC.

V usage is TRBV14 and J usage is TRBJ2-1, with 8 bases aligning to TRBD2. CDR3 length: 17 amino acids. V was pared by 3 bases and J by 0 bases, with 7 bases of the junction left unmatched. Germline V gene sequence: CDR1 SGHDN, CDR2 FVKESK. For the CDR3, the DNA is TGTGCCAGCAGCCAGTGGGCGGGGGGTCCCTCCTACAATGAGCAGTTCTTC. Amino acids: CASSQWAGGPSYNEQFF.

This chain joins TRBV4-1 and TRBJ2-7; D perhaps matches TRBD1 (5 bases). The CDR3 runs 16 residues. The germline V gene encodes CDR1 MGHRA and CDR2 YSYEKL. The V end lost 0 bases, the J end lost 4 bases, and 16 bases lay between the germline ends. CDR3 sequence (DNA): TGCGCCAGCAGCCAAGATAGCAGGGCAGCTATTTACGAGCAGTACTTC. Amino acid sequence: CASSQDSRAAIYEQYF.

The chain employs TRBV2 and TRBJ1-3; no reliable D call. The germline V and J ends were trimmed by 3 bases and 15 bases, with 15 bases remaining between them. Germline CDR1 is SNHLY and CDR2 is FYNNEI. This CDR3 region has 12 residues. The DNA of the CDR3 is TGTGCCAGCAGTGAGGGCGGGCACTCCCAATATTTT. Translated, it gives CASSEGGHSQYF.

V is TRBV7-2 and J is TRBJ2-7; TRBD1 aligns across 7 bases. Losses at the gene ends were 1 base for V and 3 bases for J; bases not matched to a gene: 6. The CDR3 sequence is 15 residues long. Germline loops: CDR1 SGHTA, CDR2 FQGNSA. CDR3 in amino acids: CASSLEGNRGYEQYF. The CDR3 nucleotides read TGTGCCAGCAGCTTAGAGGGTAACAGGGGCTACGAGCAGTACTTC.

The chain carries TRBV13 and TRBJ2-7; 7 nucleotides agree with TRBD1. This CDR3 spans 13 amino acids. V shed 4 bases and J 1 base; nucleotides not matched to a gene: 1. Germline V gene sequence: CDR1 PRHDT, CDR2 FYEKMQ (reference sequence). The CDR3, as DNA: TGTGCCAGCAGCTCGGGACAGTCCTACGAGCAGTACTTC. Translation: CASSSGQSYEQYF.

The gene calls are TRBV7-9 and TRBJ1-3; no reliable D call. With 2 bases removed from V and 1 base from J, the gap between germline ends came to 6 bases. Germline V gene sequence: CDR1 SEHNR, CDR2 FQNEAQ (reference sequence). CDR3 size: 14 residues. CDR3 protein: CASSLSGSGNTIYF. The CDR3 DNA reads TGTGCCAGCAGCTTATCGGGGTCTGGAAACACCATATATTTT.

This clone came up a few times. The chain joins TRBV6-6 to TRBJ1-1; weak D call: TRBD1 (5 bases). The V end was cut by 8 bases, the J end by 8 bases, with 12 bases between. This CDR3 spans 11 amino acids. Germline CDR1 MNHNY, CDR2 SVGAGI (reference sequence). The CDR3 sequence is CASGPGKEAFF. DNA of the CDR3: TGTGCCAGCGGACCAGGGAAGGAAGCTTTCTTT.

The genes are TRBV2 and TRBJ1-6; D remains unclear. CDR1 and CDR2 (germline): SNHLY, FYNNEI. The CDR3 has 14 residues. Trimming stripped 8 bases from V and 7 bases from J, with 15 bases between. Here the CDR3 reads CASARTRENSPLHF. The CDR3 DNA reads TGTGCCAGCGCCCGTACCCGGGAGAATTCACCCCTCCACTTT.

V usage is TRBV2 and J usage is TRBJ1-4, with D maybe TRBD1 (6 bases). The V end was cut by 4 bases, the J end by 8 bases, with 14 bases between. CDR3 length equals 14 residues. The germline V gene encodes CDR1 SNHLY and CDR2 FYNNEI. The CDR3 nucleotides read TGTGCCAGCAGTGTATACAGGGAAGACGAAAAACTGTTTTTT. Its protein product is CASSVYREDEKLFF.

The chain employs TRBV7-9 and TRBJ1-1; 10 bases line up with TRBD1. Germline trimming cut 2 bases from V and 2 bases from J; bases unmatched to any gene: 5. Germline V gives CDR1 SEHNR, CDR2 FQNEAQ (reference sequence). The CDR3 extends over 16 amino acids. The CDR3 sequence: CASSLRTGGTNTEAFF. CDR3 in DNA: TGTGCCAGCAGCTTAAGGACAGGGGGTACCAACACTGAAGCTTTCTTT.

The chain employs TRBV28 and TRBJ1-4, with D perhaps matching TRBD1 (6 bases). The V end lost 5 bases, the J end lost 8 bases, and 12 bases lay between the germline ends. Germline CDR1 is MDHEN and CDR2 is SYDVKM. This CDR3 comprises 13 residues. Here the CDR3 reads CASSVRGREKLFF. In DNA, the CDR3 is TGTGCCAGCAGTGTCAGGGGAAGAGAAAAACTGTTTTTT.

The gene calls are TRBV4-1 and TRBJ2-1, with 8 bases fitting TRBD2. V was pared by 0 bases and J by 0 bases, with 4 bases of the junction left unmatched. The CDR3 loop spans 17 amino acids. In germline, CDR1 is MGHRA, CDR2 YSYEKL. The CDR3 is CASSQEGRGGSYNEQFF. The CDR3 nucleotides read TGCGCCAGCAGCCAAGAAGGCCGGGGGGGCTCCTACAATGAGCAGTTCTTC.

The DNA of the CDR3 is TGTGCCAGCAATGGACAGGGAGAGCATACTGAAGCTTTCTTT. Protein sequence: CASNGQGEHTEAFF. The chain uses TRBV6-5 and TRBJ1-1; TRBD1 aligns across 8 bases. Looked up from germline, CDR1 is MNHEY and CDR2 is SVGAGI. V was clipped by 7 bases and J by 5 bases; unmatched bases: 9. This CDR3 is built from 14 residues.